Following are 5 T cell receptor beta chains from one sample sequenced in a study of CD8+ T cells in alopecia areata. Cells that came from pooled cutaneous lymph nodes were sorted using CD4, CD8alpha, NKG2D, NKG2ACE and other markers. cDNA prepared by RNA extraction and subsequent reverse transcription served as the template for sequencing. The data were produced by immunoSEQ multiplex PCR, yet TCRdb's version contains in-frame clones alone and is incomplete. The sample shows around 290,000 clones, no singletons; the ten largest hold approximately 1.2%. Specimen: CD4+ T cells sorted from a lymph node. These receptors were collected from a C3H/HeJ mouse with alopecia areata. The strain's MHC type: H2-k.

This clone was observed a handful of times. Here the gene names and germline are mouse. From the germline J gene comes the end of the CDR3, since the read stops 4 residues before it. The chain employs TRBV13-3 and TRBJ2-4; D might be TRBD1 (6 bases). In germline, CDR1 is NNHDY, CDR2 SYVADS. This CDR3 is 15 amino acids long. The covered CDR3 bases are TGTGCCAGCAGTAATATCAACCGGGACAAAAAC. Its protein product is CASSNINRDKN. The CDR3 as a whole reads CASSNINRDKNTLYF.

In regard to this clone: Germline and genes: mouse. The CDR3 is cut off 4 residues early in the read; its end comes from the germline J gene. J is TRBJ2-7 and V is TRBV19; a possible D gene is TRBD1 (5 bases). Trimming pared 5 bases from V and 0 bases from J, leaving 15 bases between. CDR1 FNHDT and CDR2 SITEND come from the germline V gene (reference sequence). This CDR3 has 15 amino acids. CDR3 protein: CASRRNPDNSYEQYF. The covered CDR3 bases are TGTGCCAGCAGGAGGAATCCGGACAACTCCTAT.

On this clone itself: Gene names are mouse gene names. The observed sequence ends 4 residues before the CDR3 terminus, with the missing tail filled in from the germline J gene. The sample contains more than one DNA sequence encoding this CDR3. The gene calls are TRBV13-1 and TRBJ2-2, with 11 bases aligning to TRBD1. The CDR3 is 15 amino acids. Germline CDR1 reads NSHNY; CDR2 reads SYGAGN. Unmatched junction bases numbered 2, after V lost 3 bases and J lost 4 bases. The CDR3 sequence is CASSAGTGGTGQLYF. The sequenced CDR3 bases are TGTGCCAGCAGTGCCGGGACAGGGGGCACCGGG.

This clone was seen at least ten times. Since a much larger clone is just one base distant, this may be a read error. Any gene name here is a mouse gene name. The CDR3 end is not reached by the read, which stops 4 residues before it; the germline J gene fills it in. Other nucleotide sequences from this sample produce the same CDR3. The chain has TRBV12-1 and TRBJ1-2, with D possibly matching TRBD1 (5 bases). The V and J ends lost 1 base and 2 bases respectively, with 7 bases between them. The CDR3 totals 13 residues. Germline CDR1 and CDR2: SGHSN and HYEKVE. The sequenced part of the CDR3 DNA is TGTGCCAGCTCTCTGACAGCCAACTCC. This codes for CASSLTANS. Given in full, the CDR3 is CASSLTANSDYTF.

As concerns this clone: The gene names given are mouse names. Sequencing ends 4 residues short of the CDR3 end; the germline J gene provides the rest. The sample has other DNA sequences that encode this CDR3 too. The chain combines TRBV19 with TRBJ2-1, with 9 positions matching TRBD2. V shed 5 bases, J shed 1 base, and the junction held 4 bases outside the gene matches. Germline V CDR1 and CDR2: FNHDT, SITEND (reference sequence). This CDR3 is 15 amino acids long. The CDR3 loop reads CASRQTGGNYAEQFF. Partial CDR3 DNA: TGTGCCAGCAGACAGACTGGGGGAAACTATGCT.